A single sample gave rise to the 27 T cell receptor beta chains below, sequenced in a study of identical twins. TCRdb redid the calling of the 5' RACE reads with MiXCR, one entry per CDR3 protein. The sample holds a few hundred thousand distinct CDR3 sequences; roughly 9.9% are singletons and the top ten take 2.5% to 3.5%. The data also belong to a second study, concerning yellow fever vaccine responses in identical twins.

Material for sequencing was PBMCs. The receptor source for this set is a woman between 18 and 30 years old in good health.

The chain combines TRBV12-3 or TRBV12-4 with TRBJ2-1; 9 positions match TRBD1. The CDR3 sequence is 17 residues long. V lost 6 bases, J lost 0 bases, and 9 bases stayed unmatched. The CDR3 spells CASSQPGQGSSYNEQFF. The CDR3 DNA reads TGTGCCAGCAGCCAACCTGGACAGGGGAGCTCCTACAATGAGCAGTTCTTC.

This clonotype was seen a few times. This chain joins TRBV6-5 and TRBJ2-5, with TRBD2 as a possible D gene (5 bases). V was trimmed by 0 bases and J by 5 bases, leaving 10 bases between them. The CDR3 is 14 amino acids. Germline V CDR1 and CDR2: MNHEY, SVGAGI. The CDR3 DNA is TGTGCCAGCAGTTACTCGGTGCTAGCTGAGACCCAGTACTTC. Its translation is CASSYSVLAETQYF.

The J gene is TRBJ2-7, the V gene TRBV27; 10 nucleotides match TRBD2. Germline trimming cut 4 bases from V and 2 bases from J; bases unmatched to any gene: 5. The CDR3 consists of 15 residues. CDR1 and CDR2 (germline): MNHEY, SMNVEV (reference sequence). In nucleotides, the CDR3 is TGTGCCAGCAGTTCCGGGACTAGCGAGACCTACGAGCAGTACTTC. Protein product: CASSSGTSETYEQYF.

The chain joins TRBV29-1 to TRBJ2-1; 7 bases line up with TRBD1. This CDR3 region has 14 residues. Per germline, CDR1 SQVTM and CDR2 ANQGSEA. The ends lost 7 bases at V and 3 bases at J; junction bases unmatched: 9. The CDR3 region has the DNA TGCAGCGCCGTGGGCCAGGGGGACTACAATGAGCAGTTCTTC. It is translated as CSAVGQGDYNEQFF.

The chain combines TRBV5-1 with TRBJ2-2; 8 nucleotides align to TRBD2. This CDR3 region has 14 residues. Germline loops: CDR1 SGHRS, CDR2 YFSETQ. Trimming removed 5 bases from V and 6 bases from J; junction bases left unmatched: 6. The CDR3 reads CASRRTGGPGELFF. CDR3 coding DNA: TGCGCCAGCAGACGTACGGGGGGGCCCGGGGAGCTGTTTTTT.

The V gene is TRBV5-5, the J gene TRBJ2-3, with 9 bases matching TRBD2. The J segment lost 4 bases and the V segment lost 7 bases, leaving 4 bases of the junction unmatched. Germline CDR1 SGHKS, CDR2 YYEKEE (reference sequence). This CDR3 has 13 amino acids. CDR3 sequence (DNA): TGTGCCAGCCTGAGGACTAGCGCAGATACGCAGTATTTT. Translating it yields CASLRTSADTQYF.

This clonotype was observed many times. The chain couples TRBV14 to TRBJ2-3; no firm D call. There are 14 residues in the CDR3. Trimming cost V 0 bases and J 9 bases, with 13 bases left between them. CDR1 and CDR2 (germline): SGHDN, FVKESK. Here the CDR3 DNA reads TGTGCCAGCAGCCAAGATACCCTTACGCGAACGCAGTATTTT. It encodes CASSQDTLTRTQYF. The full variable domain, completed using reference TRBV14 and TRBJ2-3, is EAGVTQFPSHSVIEKGQTVTLRCDPISGHDNLYWYRRVMGKEIKFLLHFVKESKQDESGMPNNRFLAERTGGTYSTLKVQPAELEDSGVYFCASSQDTLTRTQYFGPGTRLTVL.

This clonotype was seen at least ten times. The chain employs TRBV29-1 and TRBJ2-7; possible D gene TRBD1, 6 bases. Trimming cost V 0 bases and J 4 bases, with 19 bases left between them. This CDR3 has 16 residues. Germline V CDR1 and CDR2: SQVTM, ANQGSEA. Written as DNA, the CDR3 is TGCAGCGTTGAAGATCGAACTCAGGGGATCGAGTACGAGCAGTACTTC. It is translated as CSVEDRTQGIEYEQYF.

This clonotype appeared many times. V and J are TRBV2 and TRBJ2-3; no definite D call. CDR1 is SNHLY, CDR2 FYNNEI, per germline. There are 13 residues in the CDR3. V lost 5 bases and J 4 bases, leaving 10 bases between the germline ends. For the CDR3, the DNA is TGTGCCAGCAGTCTGAGGTCCGCAGATACGCAGTATTTT. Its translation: CASSLRSADTQYF.

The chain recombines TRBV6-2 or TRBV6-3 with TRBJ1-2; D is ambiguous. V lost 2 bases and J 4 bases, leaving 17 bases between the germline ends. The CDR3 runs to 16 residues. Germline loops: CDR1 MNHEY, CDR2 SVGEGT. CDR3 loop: CASSYPVTGRPYGYTF. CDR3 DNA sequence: TGTGCCAGCAGTTACCCGGTGACCGGCAGACCCTATGGCTACACCTTC.

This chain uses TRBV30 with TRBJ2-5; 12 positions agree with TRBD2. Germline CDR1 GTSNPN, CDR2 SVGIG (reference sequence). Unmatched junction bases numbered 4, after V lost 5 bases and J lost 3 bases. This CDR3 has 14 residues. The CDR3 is CAWDRLAGEETQYF. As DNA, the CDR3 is TGTGCCTGGGATAGACTAGCGGGAGAAGAGACCCAGTACTTC.

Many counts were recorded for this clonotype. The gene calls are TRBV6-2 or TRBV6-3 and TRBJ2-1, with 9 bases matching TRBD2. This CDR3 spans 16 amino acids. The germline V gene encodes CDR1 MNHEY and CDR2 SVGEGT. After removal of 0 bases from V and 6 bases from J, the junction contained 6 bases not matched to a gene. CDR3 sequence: CASSYSGGRAVNEQFF. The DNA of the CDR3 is TGTGCCAGCAGTTACTCCGGCGGGAGGGCCGTCAATGAGCAGTTCTTC.

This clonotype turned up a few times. The CDR3 DNA is TGTGCCAGCTACCGAGCTAGCGGCAATGAGCAGTTCTTC. Translating gives CASYRASGNEQFF. The chain combines TRBV7-9 with TRBJ2-1; 7 positions match TRBD2. With 8 bases clipped from V and 6 bases from J, the junction kept 7 bases outside the gene matches. CDR1 SEHNR and CDR2 FQNEAQ come from the germline V gene (reference sequence). The CDR3 runs 13 residues. Using reference TRBV7-9 and TRBJ2-1 for the parts outside the CDR3, the full variable domain is DTGVSQNPRHKITKRGQNVTFRCDPISEHNRLYWYRQTLGQGPEFLTYFQNEAQLEKSRLLSDRFSAERPKGSFSTLEIQRTEQGDSAMYLCASYRASGNEQFFGPGTRLTVL.

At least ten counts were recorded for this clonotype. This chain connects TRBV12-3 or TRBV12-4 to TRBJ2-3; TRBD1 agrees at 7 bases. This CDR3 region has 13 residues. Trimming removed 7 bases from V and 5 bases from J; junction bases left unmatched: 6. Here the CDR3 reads CASKTGFGDTQYF. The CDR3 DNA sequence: TGTGCCAGCAAGACAGGGTTTGGAGATACGCAGTATTTT.

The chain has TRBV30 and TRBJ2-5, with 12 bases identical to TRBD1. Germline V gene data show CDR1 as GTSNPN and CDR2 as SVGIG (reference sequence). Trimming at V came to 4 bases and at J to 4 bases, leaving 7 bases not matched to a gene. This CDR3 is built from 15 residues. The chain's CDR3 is CAWTQGQGAGETQYF. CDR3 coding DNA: TGTGCCTGGACCCAGGGACAGGGGGCTGGAGAGACCCAGTACTTC.

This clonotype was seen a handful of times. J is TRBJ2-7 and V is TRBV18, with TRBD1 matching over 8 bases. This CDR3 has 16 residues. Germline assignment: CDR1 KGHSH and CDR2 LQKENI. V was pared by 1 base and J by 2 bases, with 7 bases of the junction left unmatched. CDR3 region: CASSPQLGQGTYEQYF. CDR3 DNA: TGTGCCAGCTCACCACAACTCGGACAGGGAACCTACGAGCAGTACTTC.

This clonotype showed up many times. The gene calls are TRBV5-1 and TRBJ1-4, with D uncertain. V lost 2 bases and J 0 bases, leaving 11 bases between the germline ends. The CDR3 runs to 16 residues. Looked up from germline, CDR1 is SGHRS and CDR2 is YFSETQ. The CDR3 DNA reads TGCGCCAGCAGCTTCGGTGTGGGTGCAACTAATGAAAAACTGTTTTTT. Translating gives CASSFGVGATNEKLFF.

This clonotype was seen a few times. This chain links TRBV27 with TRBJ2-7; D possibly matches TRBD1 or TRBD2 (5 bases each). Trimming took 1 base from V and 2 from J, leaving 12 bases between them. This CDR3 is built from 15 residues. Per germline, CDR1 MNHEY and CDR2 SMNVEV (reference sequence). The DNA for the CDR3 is TGTGCCAGCAGTTTATTATCCGGGGCGGCCTACGAGCAGTACTTC. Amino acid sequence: CASSLLSGAAYEQYF.

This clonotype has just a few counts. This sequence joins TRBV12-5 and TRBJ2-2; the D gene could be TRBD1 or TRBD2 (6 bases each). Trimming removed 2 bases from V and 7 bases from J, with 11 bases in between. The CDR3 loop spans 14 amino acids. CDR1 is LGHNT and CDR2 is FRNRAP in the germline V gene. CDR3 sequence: CASGLRGADGELFF. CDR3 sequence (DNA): TGTGCTAGTGGTTTGAGGGGGGCCGACGGGGAGCTGTTTTTT.

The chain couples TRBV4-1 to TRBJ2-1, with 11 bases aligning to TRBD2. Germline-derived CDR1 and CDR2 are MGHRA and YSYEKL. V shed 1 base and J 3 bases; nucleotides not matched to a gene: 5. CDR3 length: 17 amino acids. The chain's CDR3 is CASSQGGTSGSYNEQFF. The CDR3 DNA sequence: TGCGCCAGCAGCCAAGGGGGAACTAGCGGGAGCTACAATGAGCAGTTCTTC.

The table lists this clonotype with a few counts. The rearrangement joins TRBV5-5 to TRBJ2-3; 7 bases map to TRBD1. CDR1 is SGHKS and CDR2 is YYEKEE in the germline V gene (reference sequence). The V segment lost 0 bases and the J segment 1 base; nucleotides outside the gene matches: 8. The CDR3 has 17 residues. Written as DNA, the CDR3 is TGTGCCAGCAGCTTGGCCTCGGGACAGTCGCGCACAGATACGCAGTATTTT. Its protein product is CASSLASGQSRTDTQYF.

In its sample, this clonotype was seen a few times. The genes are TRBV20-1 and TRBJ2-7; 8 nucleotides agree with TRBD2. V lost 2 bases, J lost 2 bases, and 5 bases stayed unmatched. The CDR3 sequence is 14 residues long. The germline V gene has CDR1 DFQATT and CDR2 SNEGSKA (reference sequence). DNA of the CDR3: TGCAGTGCTAGACGACCGGGACTAGCCTACGAGCAGTACTTC. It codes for CSARRPGLAYEQYF.

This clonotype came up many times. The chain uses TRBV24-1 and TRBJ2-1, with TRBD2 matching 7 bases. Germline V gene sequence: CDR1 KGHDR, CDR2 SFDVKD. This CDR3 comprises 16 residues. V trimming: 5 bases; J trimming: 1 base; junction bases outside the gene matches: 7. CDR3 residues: CATSGIQGGSYNEQFF. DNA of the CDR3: TGTGCCACCAGTGGAATCCAGGGAGGGTCCTACAATGAGCAGTTCTTC.

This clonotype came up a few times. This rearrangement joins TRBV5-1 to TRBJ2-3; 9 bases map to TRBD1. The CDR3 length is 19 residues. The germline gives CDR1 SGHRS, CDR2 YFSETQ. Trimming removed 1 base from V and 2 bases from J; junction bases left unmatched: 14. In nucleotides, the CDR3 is TGCGCCAGCAGCTTGTGGTCAGGGACAGGGAAAGAACCCACAGATACGCAGTATTTT. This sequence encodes CASSLWSGTGKEPTDTQYF.

The CDR3 loop is CSVRQLASGGSSYNEQFF. Written as DNA, the CDR3 is TGCAGCGTCAGACAGCTGGCTAGCGGGGGTAGCTCCTACAATGAGCAGTTCTTC. The chain recombines TRBV29-1 with TRBJ2-1; 10 bases are shared with TRBD2. Germline loops: CDR1 SQVTM, CDR2 ANQGSEA. V lost 6 bases and J lost 0; bases outside the gene matches: 14. This CDR3 has 18 residues.

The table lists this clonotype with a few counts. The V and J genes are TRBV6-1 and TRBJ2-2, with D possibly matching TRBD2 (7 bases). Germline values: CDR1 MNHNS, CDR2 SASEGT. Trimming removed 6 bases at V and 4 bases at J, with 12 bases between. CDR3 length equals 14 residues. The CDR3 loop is CASRGAGVTGELFF. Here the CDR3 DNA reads TGTGCCAGCAGGGGGGCGGGGGTCACCGGGGAGCTGTTTTTT.

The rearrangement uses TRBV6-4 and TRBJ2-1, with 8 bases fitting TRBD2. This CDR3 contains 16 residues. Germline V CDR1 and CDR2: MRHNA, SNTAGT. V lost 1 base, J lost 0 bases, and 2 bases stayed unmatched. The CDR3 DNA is TGTGCCAGCAGTGACTTCACTAGCGGCTCCTACAATGAGCAGTTCTTC. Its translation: CASSDFTSGSYNEQFF.